These 9 T cell receptor beta chains were all obtained from the same sample, sequenced in a study of blood T cell repertoires in COVID-19. Clones were sequenced by immunoSEQ multiplex PCR, and TCRdb holds only the in-frame ones, with some missing. The table shows more than 15,000 clones, with approximately 88% occurring only once. Source material: peripheral blood. Source of these receptors: a human donor in a cohort sampled during active COVID-19.

The chain links TRBV9 to TRBJ2-3, with a tentative D call TRBD2 (6 bases). Germline lookup yields CDR1 SGDLS and CDR2 YYNGEE. The CDR3 contains 15 residues. Trimming removed 2 bases at V and 3 bases at J, with 13 bases between. DNA of the CDR3: TGTGCCAGCAGCGTGGGAGGCCCGAGTACAGATACGCAGTATTTT. Its protein is CASSVGGPSTDTQYF.

The rearrangement joins TRBV28 to TRBJ1-5, with 10 bases that match TRBD1. CDR3 size: 15 residues. Per the germline V gene, CDR1 is MDHEN and CDR2 is SYDVKM. The V segment lost 8 bases and the J segment 5 bases; nucleotides outside the gene matches: 9. Here the CDR3 reads CASGRAGQGYQPQHF. The DNA for the CDR3 is TGTGCCAGCGGGAGGGCGGGACAGGGGTATCAGCCCCAGCATTTT.

The V gene is TRBV5-4, the J gene TRBJ2-3, with TRBD2 matching 7 bases. Unmatched junction bases numbered 9, after V lost 4 bases and J lost 1 base. The CDR3 covers 16 residues. The germline V gene has CDR1 SGHNT and CDR2 YYREEE (reference sequence). CDR3 in DNA: TGTGCCAGCAGCCTGGGACTAAGCGGGGGCACAGATACGCAGTATTTT. Protein sequence: CASSLGLSGGTDTQYF.

V and J are TRBV29-1 and TRBJ2-2, with 12 nucleotides matching TRBD2. Germline CDR1 and CDR2: SQVTM and ANQGSEA. The CDR3 has 15 residues. Unmatched junction bases numbered 8, after V lost 5 bases and J lost 7 bases. DNA for the CDR3: TGCAGCGTTAATCTAGCGGGAGGGGGAAGCGGGGAGCTGTTTTTT. The encoded protein is CSVNLAGGGSGELFF.

In its sample, this clone was seen once. V is TRBV20-1 and J is TRBJ2-7; 10 nucleotides match TRBD1. The germline gives CDR1 DFQATT, CDR2 SNEGSKA (reference sequence). Losses at the gene ends were 3 bases for V and 5 bases for J; bases not matched to a gene: 4. This CDR3 has 13 residues. The CDR3 nucleotides are TGCAGTGCTAGTTCGGGACAGGGGAACGAGCAGTACTTC. This gives the protein CSASSGQGNEQYF.

This clone showed up just once. This rearrangement joins TRBV6-5 to TRBJ1-1, with D possibly matching TRBD1 (5 bases). V was pared by 5 bases and J by 0 bases, with 7 bases between. This CDR3 is built from 13 residues. From germline, CDR1 is MNHEY and CDR2 SVGAGI. The CDR3 reads CASSRQLNTEAFF. The CDR3 DNA sequence: TGTGCCAGCAGTCGACAGTTGAACACTGAAGCTTTCTTT.

This clone was seen more than once but under ten times. Here the CDR3 DNA reads TGCGCCAGCAGGGGGGGAGGAGACGAGCAGTACTTC. It codes for CASRGGGDEQYF. This chain joins TRBV5-1 and TRBJ2-7; weak D call: TRBD2 (6 bases). The CDR3 covers 12 residues. Per the germline V gene, CDR1 is SGHRS and CDR2 is YFSETQ. The V end lost 5 bases, the J end lost 5 bases, and 11 bases lay between the germline ends.

This chain joins TRBV18 and TRBJ1-5, with D hard to call. Germline values: CDR1 KGHSH, CDR2 LQKENI. The length of the CDR3 is 14 residues. V lost 2 bases and J 7 bases, leaving 12 bases between the germline ends. In DNA, the CDR3 is TGTGCCAGCTCACCAACCCGCCCGGGGCAGCCCCAGCATTTT. Amino acids: CASSPTRPGQPQHF.

The V gene is TRBV19, the J gene TRBJ1-2; TRBD1 might be the D (6 bases). The length of the CDR3 is 16 residues. Germline lookup yields CDR1 LNHDA and CDR2 SQIVND (reference sequence). The V end lost 0 bases, the J end lost 4 bases, and 15 bases lay between the germline ends. CDR3 residues: CASSIDLARGTYGYTF. Written as DNA, the CDR3 is TGTGCCAGTAGTATAGATCTCGCCAGGGGAACCTATGGCTACACCTTC.